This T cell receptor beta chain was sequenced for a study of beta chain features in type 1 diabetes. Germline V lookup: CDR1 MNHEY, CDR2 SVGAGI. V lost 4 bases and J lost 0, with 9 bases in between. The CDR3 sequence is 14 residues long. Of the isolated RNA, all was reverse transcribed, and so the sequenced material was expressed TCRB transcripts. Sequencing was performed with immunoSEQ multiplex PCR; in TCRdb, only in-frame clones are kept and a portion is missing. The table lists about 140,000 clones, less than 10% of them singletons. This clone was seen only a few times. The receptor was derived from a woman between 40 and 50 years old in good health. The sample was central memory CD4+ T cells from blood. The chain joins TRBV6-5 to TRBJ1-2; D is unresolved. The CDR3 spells CASSFTSSNYGYTF. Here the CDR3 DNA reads TGTGCCAGCAGTTTTACGAGTTCTAACTATGGCTACACCTTC.